This TCR beta chain was identified during a study of cytomegalovirus exposure and HLA in healthy donors. Study-level points and caveats: Under in vitro conditions, three CMV-associated chains were confirmed as specific for CMV antigens.

V was clipped by 3 bases and J by 0 bases, with 20 bases between them. CDR1 and CDR2 from the germline V gene are LGHNA and YSLEER. This CDR3 has 18 residues. Concerning this clone itself: Its antigen is not identified.

Vbeta (60) and Jbeta (13) primers were used in the PCR. The table came from immunoSEQ multiplex PCR; TCRdb's copy has only in-frame clones and leaves some out. The table has over 100,000 clones, about four fifths seen once. The sequencing input was PBMCs. The sequence came from a male donor in good health and CMV-seronegative. J is TRBJ1-2 and V is TRBV4-3, with D maybe TRBD1 (5 bases). The CDR3 is CASSQVTEAGPANYGYTF. CDR3 DNA: TGCGCCAGCAGCCAGGTTACTGAGGCAGGGCCCGCTAACTATGGCTACACCTTC.